These T cell receptor beta chains were read from a single sample in a study of cytomegalovirus exposure and HLA in healthy donors. Profiled with immunoSEQ multiplex PCR; TCRdb holds only in-frame clones, not every one. The sample lists 150,000 to 200,000 clones; about 86% were seen once. The sample comprised PBMCs. The receptors were gathered from a woman aged 25 to 39 in good health and CMV-seronegative. Both conserved end residues are part of each CDR3. The D gene is left open where the match is weak. Clone sizes are given selectively: once, few, many, or a class where the clone is expanded.

>TRBJ1-1|.|once|TRBV15
CATSLRAVTEAFF
TGTGCCACCAGCCTTAGAGCGGTGACTGAAGCTTTCTTT
>TRBJ2-7|TRBD1|.|TRBV5-1
CASSLGQGVEQYF
TGCGCCAGCAGCTTAGGACAGGGGGTCGAGCAGTACTTC
>TRBJ2-1|.|once|TRBV27
CASSLGGFSYNEQFF
TGTGCCAGCAGTTTAGGGGGGTTCTCCTACAATGAGCAGTTCTTC
>TRBJ2-7|TRBD2|.|TRBV19
CASSIVGGSYEQYF
TGTGCCAGTAGTATAGTGGGCGGGAGCTACGAGCAGTACTTC
>TRBJ1-1|.|.|TRBV5-1
CASTPDKNTEAFF
TGCGCCAGCACCCCAGACAAGAACACTGAAGCTTTCTTT
>TRBJ2-7|.|.|TRBV7-9
CASSFPAVEYEQYF
TGTGCCAGCAGCTTCCCAGCGGTAGAGTACGAGCAGTACTTC
>TRBJ2-2|TRBD1|.|TRBV18
CASSRLPGQETANTGELFF
TGTGCCAGCTCACGACTTCCGGGACAGGAGACCGCGAACACCGGGGAGCTGTTTTTT
>TRBJ2-7|.|.|TRBV6-5
CASSYEAGAVNYEQYF
TGTGCCAGCAGTTACGAAGCAGGGGCGGTTAACTACGAGCAGTACTTC
>TRBJ2-1|TRBD2|once|TRBV5-1
CASSLLTSGGSSYNEQFF
TGCGCCAGCAGCTTGCTTACTAGCGGGGGTAGCTCCTACAATGAGCAGTTCTTC
>TRBJ1-3|.|.|TRBV5-6
CASSLVGYSGNTIYF
TGTGCCAGCAGCTTGGTCGGTTACTCTGGAAACACCATATATTTT
>TRBJ2-5|TRBD2|.|TRBV29-1
CSAGGGEDLLMYQETQYF
TGCAGCGCCGGCGGGGGGGAGGACCTACTAATGTACCAAGAGACCCAGTACTTC
>TRBJ1-2|TRBD1|.|TRBV6-6
CASSYGRGQGYGYTF
TGTGCCAGCAGTTACGGTAGGGGACAGGGATATGGCTACACCTTC
>TRBJ2-5|.|.|TRBV12-5
CASATVQGTPQQETQYF
TGTGCTAGTGCCACCGTCCAGGGCACCCCCCAACAAGAGACCCAGTACTTC
>TRBJ1-1|.|.|TRBV7-9
CASSLSLQVNTEAFF
TGTGCCAGCAGCTTAAGTCTACAGGTTAACACTGAAGCTTTCTTT
>TRBJ1-5|.|.|TRBV4-1
CASSQLDSDNQPQHF
TGCGCCAGCAGCCAACTGGACAGCGACAATCAGCCCCAGCATTTT
>TRBJ2-3|TRBD2|.|TRBV11-2
CASSPRTSGGSGDTQYF
TGTGCCAGCAGCCCGAGGACTAGCGGGGGATCCGGGGATACGCAGTATTTT
>TRBJ1-2|TRBD1|.|TRBV5-6
CASSTGTGALSYTF
TGTGCCAGCAGCACCGGGACAGGGGCGTTGAGCTACACCTTC